This TCR beta chain was obtained from a study of T cell responses to AZD1222 COVID-19 vaccine. Study information: Second-dose intervals near 4 or 12 weeks were combined.

V was pared by 2 bases and J by 5 bases, with 16 bases between. Germline V gene lookup returns CDR1 SGDLS and CDR2 YYNGEE. This CDR3 has 15 residues. Notes on the study in general: Clonal diversity may have been underestimated in mostly white British donors. Spike-specific TCR breadth and depth were elevated following two AZD1222 doses.

This table comes from immunoSEQ multiplex PCR, and its TCRdb copy is limited to in-frame clones, with some not included. The sample holds about 130,000 clones, 88% seen once. Turning to this clone: The antigen remains undetermined.

This sequence joins TRBV9 and TRBJ2-5; possibly TRBD1 for D (5 bases). The sequencing here drew on peripheral blood, taken on day 0 of AZD1222 vaccination. The origin of this receptor is an adult in good health. This CDR3 is CASSVSGFSGETQYF. The CDR3 DNA reads TGTGCCAGCAGCGTGTCAGGGTTCTCCGGGGAGACCCAGTACTTC.